The rows below give T cell receptor beta chains drawn from one sample of a study of cytomegalovirus exposure and HLA in healthy donors. This table comes from immunoSEQ multiplex PCR, and its TCRdb copy is limited to in-frame clones, with some not included. The table has about 190,000 clones, about four fifths seen once. The sample comprised PBMCs. The origin of the receptors is a woman in her forties or fifties in good health and CMV-seropositive. Both conserved end residues are trimmed from each CDR3. A clone size is listed for some rows: how often the clone was seen (once, few, many), or a class if it is expanded.

clone size: .; V gene: TRBV6-1; CDR3 protein: ASSGDRTNQPQH
clone size: .; V gene: TRBV7-2; CDR3 protein: ASSLDSGINIQY
clone size: .; V gene: TRBV6-1; CDR3 protein: ASSEAGTEPSTDTQY
clone size: .; V gene: TRBV7-2; CDR3 protein: ASSLALLAGGAWDEQF
clone size: .; V gene: TRBV4-3; CDR3 protein: ASSQQPGQSTYEQY
clone size: .; V gene: TRBV19; CDR3 protein: ASRHRENQPQH
clone size: .; V gene: TRBV9; CDR3 protein: ASSVDPDRLQNYGYT
clone size: .; V gene: TRBV2; CDR3 protein: ASKGTGANPEAF
clone size: once; V gene: TRBV5-5; CDR3 protein: ASSYNTRTGTYGYT
clone size: once; V gene: TRBV28; CDR3 protein: ASSSGQGAILSNQPQH
clone size: .; V gene: TRBV20-1; CDR3 protein: SATAETQY
clone size: once; V gene: TRBV5-1; CDR3 protein: ASSLQGAQETQY
clone size: .; V gene: TRBV4-3; CDR3 protein: ASSQEGAATDTQY
clone size: .; V gene: TRBV28; CDR3 protein: ASSVADNSGNTIY
clone size: .; V gene: TRBV7-8; CDR3 protein: ASSLGQGSGYEQY
clone size: .; V gene: TRBV6-6; CDR3 protein: ASSYSGGVYEQY
clone size: .; V gene: TRBV4-2; CDR3 protein: ASSQPLGGTEVIYGYT
clone size: .; V gene: TRBV6-6; CDR3 protein: ASSRQGVSGNTIY
clone size: .; V gene: TRBV6-1; CDR3 protein: ASRPGGSGNTIY
clone size: once; V gene: TRBV11-2; CDR3 protein: ASSLGQGDEQF
clone size: .; V gene: TRBV5-1; CDR3 protein: ASNMGGGANTEAF
clone size: few; V gene: TRBV4-1; CDR3 protein: ASSQGRLTGELF
clone size: .; V gene: TRBV28; CDR3 protein: ASTGFGPGYT
clone size: .; V gene: TRBV9; CDR3 protein: ASSTSGQGYNEQF
clone size: .; V gene: TRBV7-9; CDR3 protein: ASSFAEGLGGMETQY
clone size: .; V gene: TRBV9; CDR3 protein: ASSVGQAGRQY
clone size: .; V gene: TRBV19; CDR3 protein: ASSMDPGQGIYGYT
clone size: .; V gene: TRBV5-6; CDR3 protein: ASSPLGTGEGNTGELF
clone size: .; V gene: TRBV9; CDR3 protein: ASSRLVTGELF
clone size: once; V gene: TRBV7-2; CDR3 protein: ASKGDRYQETQY
clone size: .; V gene: TRBV25-1; CDR3 protein: ASSDDRRNTEAF
clone size: .; V gene: TRBV21-1; CDR3 protein: ASSANPPDSTLYYGYT
clone size: .; V gene: TRBV28; CDR3 protein: ASKKTARDTQY
clone size: .; V gene: TRBV11-2; CDR3 protein: ASSSRTEKTDSPLH
clone size: .; V gene: TRBV2; CDR3 protein: ASRRDREETQY
clone size: .; V gene: TRBV5-4; CDR3 protein: ASSQSGQGNEKLF
clone size: .; V gene: TRBV11-2; CDR3 protein: ASSPGTRERAF
clone size: .; V gene: TRBV7-2; CDR3 protein: ASSPLPTDTQY
clone size: once; V gene: TRBV7-6; CDR3 protein: ASSFGQGGDEQY
clone size: few; V gene: TRBV10-3; CDR3 protein: AISEMGHGYT
clone size: once; V gene: TRBV5-4; CDR3 protein: ASSFDGQVRYGYT
clone size: .; V gene: TRBV10-1; CDR3 protein: ASSESFLSSQGLHQPQH
clone size: .; V gene: TRBV7-2; CDR3 protein: ASSFGQGPSYEQY
clone size: .; V gene: TRBV5-1; CDR3 protein: ASSLEGNPPLH
clone size: .; V gene: TRBV5-1; CDR3 protein: ASSGTGRDTEAF
clone size: .; V gene: TRBV7-3; CDR3 protein: ASSRRRLSYEQY
clone size: .; V gene: TRBV5-1; CDR3 protein: ASSPGTGPPGNQPQH
clone size: .; V gene: TRBV7-9; CDR3 protein: SSSLMSARGSTIY
clone size: .; V gene: TRBV28; CDR3 protein: ASSLTGTGYGYT
clone size: .; V gene: TRBV9; CDR3 protein: ASSVDDRVATEAF
clone size: .; V gene: TRBV6-1; CDR3 protein: ASRTTTAGELF
clone size: .; V gene: TRBV5-6; CDR3 protein: ASSLVYSYEQY
clone size: .; V gene: TRBV29-1; CDR3 protein: SVRTGWTEAF
clone size: .; V gene: TRBV27; CDR3 protein: ASSSFRENIQY